The T cell receptor beta chain under discussion was sequenced for a study of blood T cell repertoires in COVID-19. The CDR3 covers 16 residues. V lost 5 bases and J lost 2; bases outside the gene matches: 8. Per germline, CDR1 SEHNR and CDR2 FQNEAQ (reference sequence). TCRdb's table, derived via immunoSEQ multiplex PCR, lists solely in-frame clones and lacks some. This repertoire shows around 72,000 clones, about four fifths found once; its top ten account for 20%. The sequenced sample consisted of peripheral blood. The sequence was collected from a woman in her seventies with acute or convalescent COVID-19. The chain employs TRBV7-9 and TRBJ1-5; TRBD1 matches at 8 bases. The CDR3 DNA reads as TGTGCCAGCAGCCACCAGGGGGCAAGGGGCAATCAGCCCCAGCATTTT. Encoded protein: CASSHQGARGNQPQHF.